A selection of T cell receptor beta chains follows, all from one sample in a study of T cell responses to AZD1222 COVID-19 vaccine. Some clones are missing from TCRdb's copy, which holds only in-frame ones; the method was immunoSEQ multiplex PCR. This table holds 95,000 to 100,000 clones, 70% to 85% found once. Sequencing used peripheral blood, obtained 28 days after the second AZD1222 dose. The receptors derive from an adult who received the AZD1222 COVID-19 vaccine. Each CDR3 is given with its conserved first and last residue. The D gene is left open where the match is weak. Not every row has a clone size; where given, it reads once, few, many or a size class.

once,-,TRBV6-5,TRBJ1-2,TGTGCCAGCAGTTACTCGACCAGGGGTCGTGGCTATGGCTACACCTTC,CASSYSTRGRGYGYTF
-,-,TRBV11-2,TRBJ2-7,TGTGCCAGCAGCTTAGATCTTCGGTCCTACGAGCAGTACTTC,CASSLDLRSYEQYF
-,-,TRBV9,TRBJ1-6,TGTGCCAGCAGCGTAGCTACTTCAGCCTATAATTCACCCCTCCACTTT,CASSVATSAYNSPLHF
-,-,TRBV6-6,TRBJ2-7,TGTGCCAGCAGTTACTCGGGCAGTCTCTACGAGCAGTACTTC,CASSYSGSLYEQYF
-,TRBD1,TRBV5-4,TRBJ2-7,TGTGCCAGCCGCCGGGACAGGGGCTACGAGCAGTACTTC,CASRRDRGYEQYF
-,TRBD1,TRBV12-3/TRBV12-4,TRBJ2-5,TGTGCCAGCAGACAGGGGTGGGAGACCCAGTACTTC,CASRQGWETQYF
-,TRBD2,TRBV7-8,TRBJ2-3,TGTGCCAGCAGCTTGGTGGCGGGGGGGCGTTTCACAGATACGCAGTATTTT,CASSLVAGGRFTDTQYF
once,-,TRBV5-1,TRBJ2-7,TGCGCCAGCAGCTTGGCAACGCCGCTCTACGAGCAGTACTTC,CASSLATPLYEQYF
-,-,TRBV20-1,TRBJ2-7,TGCAGTGCTAGTGAGGGGCCCTCCTACGAGCAGTACTTC,CSASEGPSYEQYF
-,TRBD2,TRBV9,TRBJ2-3,TGTGCCAGCGCTCCCGGCGGGAGGAACTCAGATACGCAGTATTTT,CASAPGGRNSDTQYF
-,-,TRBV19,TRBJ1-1,TGTGCCAGTAATAGAGCCTCCTCGGCCGAGGCTGAAGCTTTCTTT,CASNRASSAEAEAFF
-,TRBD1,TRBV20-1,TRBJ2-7,TGCAGTGCTAGTAGACAGGGGGGGAACTACGAGCAGTACTTC,CSASRQGGNYEQYF
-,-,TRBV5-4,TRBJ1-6,TGTGCCAGCAGCTACAGCCGTTTCTATAATTCACCCCTCCACTTT,CASSYSRFYNSPLHF
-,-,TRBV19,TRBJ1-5,TGTGCCAGTACCTTTCAGGGCAGGGTTGGGCCGCCCCAGCATTTT,CASTFQGRVGPPQHF
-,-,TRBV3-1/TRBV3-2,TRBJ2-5,TGTGCCAGCAGCCCCCCGGCGGGGCCCCCGACCCAGTACTTC,CASSPPAGPPTQYF
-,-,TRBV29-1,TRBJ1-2,TGCAGCGTTGAAAGGAGGTTTGGTGGCTACACCTTC,CSVERRFGGYTF
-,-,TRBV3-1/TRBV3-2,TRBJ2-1,TGTGCCAGCAGCCAAGGAGCGGAGGGGAATGAGCAGTTCTTC,CASSQGAEGNEQFF
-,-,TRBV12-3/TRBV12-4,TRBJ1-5,TGTGCCAGCAGTTTCAGCCGCAATCAGCCCCAGCATTTT,CASSFSRNQPQHF
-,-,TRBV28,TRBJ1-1,TGTGCCAGCAGTTTATACGGGGGGCAGAACACTGAAGCTTTCTTT,CASSLYGGQNTEAFF
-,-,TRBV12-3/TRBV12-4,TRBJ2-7,TGTGCCAGCAGTATTGAGGGCTCCTACGAGCAGTACTTC,CASSIEGSYEQYF
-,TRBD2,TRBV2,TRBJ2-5,TGTGCCAGCCGTAACGGGACTAGCGGGGGGCCGCAAGAGACCCAGTACTTC,CASRNGTSGGPQETQYF
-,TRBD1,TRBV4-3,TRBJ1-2,TGCGCCAGCAGCCAAGATTGGACAGGGCTTGGCTACACCTTC,CASSQDWTGLGYTF
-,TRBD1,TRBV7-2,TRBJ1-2,TGTGCCAGCAGCTTAGCTGGGACAGGGGGCGCGAAAGGCTACACCTTC,CASSLAGTGGAKGYTF
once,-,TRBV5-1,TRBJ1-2,TGCGCCAGCAGCGAAGCAAGGGATTCCGAGGGCTATGGCTACACCTTC,CASSEARDSEGYGYTF
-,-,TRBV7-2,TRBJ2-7,TGTGCCAGCAGCTTACTCGTTCAGCAGTACTTC,CASSLLVQQYF